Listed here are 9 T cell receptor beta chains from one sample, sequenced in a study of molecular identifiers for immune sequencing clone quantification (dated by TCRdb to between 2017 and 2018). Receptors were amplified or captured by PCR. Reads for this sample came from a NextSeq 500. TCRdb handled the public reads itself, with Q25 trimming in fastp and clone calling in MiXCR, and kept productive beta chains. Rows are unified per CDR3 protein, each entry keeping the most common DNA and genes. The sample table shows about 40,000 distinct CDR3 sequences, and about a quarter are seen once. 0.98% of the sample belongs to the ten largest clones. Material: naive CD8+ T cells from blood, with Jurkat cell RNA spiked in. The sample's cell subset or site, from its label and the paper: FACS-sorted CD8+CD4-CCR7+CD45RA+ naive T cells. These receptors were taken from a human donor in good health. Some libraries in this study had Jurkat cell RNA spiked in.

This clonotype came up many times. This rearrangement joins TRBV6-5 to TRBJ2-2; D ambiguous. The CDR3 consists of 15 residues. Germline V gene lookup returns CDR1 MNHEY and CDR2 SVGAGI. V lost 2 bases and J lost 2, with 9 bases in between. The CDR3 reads CASSYGSANTGELFF. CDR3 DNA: TGTGCCAGCAGTTACGGTTCGGCTAACACCGGGGAGCTGTTTTTT.

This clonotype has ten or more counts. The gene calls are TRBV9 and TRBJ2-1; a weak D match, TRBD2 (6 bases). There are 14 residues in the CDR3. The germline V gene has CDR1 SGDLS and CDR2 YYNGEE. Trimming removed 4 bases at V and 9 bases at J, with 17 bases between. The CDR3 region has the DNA TGTGCCAGCAGCCCCGACGGTGGGGGAGGTGAGCAGTTCTTC. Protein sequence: CASSPDGGGGEQFF.

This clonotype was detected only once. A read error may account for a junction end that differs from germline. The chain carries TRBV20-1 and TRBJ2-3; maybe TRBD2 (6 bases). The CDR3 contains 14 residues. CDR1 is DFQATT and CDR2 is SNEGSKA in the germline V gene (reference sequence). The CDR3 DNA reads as TGCCGTGCTAGCGCTAGGGATAGCACCGATACGCAGTATTTT. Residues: CRASARDSTDTQYF.

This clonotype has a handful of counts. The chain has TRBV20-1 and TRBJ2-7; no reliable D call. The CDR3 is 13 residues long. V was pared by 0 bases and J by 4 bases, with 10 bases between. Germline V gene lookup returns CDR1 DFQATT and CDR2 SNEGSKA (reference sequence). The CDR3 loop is CSARDLGFYEQYF. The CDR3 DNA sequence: TGCAGTGCTAGAGATCTGGGCTTTTACGAGCAGTACTTC.

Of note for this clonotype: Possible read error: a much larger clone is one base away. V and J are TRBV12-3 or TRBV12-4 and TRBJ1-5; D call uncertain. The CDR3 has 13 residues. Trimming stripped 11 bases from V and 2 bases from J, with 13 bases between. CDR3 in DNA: TGTGCCCCCTCGGAGGGAGGCAATCAGCCCCAGCATTTT. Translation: CAPSEGGNQPQHF.

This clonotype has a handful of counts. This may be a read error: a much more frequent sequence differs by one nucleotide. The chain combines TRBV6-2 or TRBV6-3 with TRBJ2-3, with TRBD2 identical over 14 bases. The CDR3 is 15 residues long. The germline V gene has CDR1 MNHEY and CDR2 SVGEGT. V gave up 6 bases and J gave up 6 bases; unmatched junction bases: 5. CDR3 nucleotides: TGTGCCAGCAGCCGGGGACTAGCGGGAGAGGATACGCAGTATTTT. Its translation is CASSRGLAGEDTQYF.

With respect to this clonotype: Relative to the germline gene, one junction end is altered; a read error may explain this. The CDR3 nucleotides are TGTGCGAGCAGGCTTCTGGGACAGGGCTCCGATACGCAGTATTTT. As protein: CASRLLGQGSDTQYF. The chain recombines TRBV2 with TRBJ2-3, with 9 bases fitting TRBD1. CDR1 is SNHLY, CDR2 FYNNEI, per germline. The CDR3 contains 15 residues. The complete variable domain, with remaining parts taken from reference TRBV2 and TRBJ2-3, reads EPEVTQTPSHQVTQMGQEVILRCVPISNHLYFYWYRQILGQKVEFLVSFYNNEISEKSEIFDDQFSVERPDGSNFTLKIRSTKLEDSAMYFCASRLLGQGSDTQYFGPGTRLTVL.

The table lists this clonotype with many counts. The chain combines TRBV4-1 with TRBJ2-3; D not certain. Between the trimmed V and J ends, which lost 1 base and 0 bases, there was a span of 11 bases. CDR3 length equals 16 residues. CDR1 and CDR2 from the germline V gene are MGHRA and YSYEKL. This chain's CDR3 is CASSQVGGSSTDTQYF. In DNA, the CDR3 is TGCGCCAGCAGCCAAGTTGGCGGATCTAGCACAGATACGCAGTATTTT.

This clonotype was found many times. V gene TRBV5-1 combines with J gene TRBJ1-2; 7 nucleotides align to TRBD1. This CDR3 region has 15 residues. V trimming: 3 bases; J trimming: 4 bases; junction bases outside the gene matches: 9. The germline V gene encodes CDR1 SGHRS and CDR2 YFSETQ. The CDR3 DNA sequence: TGCGCCAGCAGCTCCGACAGGGTTGGAGGCTATGGCTACACCTTC. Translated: CASSSDRVGGYGYTF.